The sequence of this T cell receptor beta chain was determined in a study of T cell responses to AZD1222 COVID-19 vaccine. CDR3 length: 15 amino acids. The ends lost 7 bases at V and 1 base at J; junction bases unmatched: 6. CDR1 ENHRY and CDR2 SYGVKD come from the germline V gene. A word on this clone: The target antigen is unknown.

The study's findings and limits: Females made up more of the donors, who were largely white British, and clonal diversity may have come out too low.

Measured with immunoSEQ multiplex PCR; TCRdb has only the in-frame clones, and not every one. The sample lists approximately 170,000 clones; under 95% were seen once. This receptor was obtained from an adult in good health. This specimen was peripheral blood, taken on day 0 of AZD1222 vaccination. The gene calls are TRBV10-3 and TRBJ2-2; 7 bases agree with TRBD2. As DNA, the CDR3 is TGTGCCATCAACGGGGGGAAGGGGAACACCGGGGAGCTGTTTTTT. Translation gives CAINGGKGNTGELFF.